This TCR beta chain was found in a study of blood T cell repertoires in COVID-19. Turning to the study itself: Samples representing acute and convalescent COVID-19 were sourced from the United States, Italy and Spain. Nucleic acid was either cDNA or gDNA, and it came from T cells, B-cell-depleted T cells, or PBMCs.

During active infection, Seattle patients enrolled and were then monitored through disease. In the authors' workflow: Scientists estimated how many nucleated cells there were by amplifying reference gene primers. Clones were sequenced by immunoSEQ multiplex PCR, and TCRdb holds only the in-frame ones, with some missing. V, J and clone size reflect that table, while D and trimming were determined from the DNA. This sample has 200,000 to 250,000 clones; around 89% occur once, and the top ten carry 2.7%. The junction had 7 bases not matched to a gene; V was cut back by 6 bases and J by 5 bases. CDR1 is SEHNR and CDR2 is FQNEAQ in the germline V gene (reference sequence). The CDR3 is 14 amino acids.

The receptor comes from a man between 25 and 39 years old with COVID-19, enrolled during active disease. Sequencing input: peripheral blood. The chain recombines TRBV7-9 with TRBJ2-5, with 9 bases that match TRBD1. The CDR3 reads CASRRDRGRETQYF. The CDR3 region has the DNA TGTGCCAGCAGGCGAGACAGGGGGAGGGAGACCCAGTACTTC.